This TCR beta chain was captured in a study of vaccination effects on CD4 cells after COVID-19. The wider study: Post-vaccine draws lagged the second dose by a median of 72 days.

J lost 3 bases, V lost 7 bases, and 5 bases had no gene match. The germline V gene has CDR1 GTSNPN and CDR2 SVGIG (reference sequence). The CDR3 runs 13 residues. With regard to this clone: Its cognate antigen is unknown.

Viral peptide pool expansion of antigen-specific CD4+ T cells preceded sequencing in the ViraFEST assay. Cells that had been cultured for 10 days were the source of isolated CD4+ T cells. Participants were given two doses of BNT162b2 or mRNA-1273 vaccine. Vaccinated recipients, who were negative for nucleocapsid antibodies, had no history of SARS-CoV-2 infection. Study observations and caveats: Convalescent patients were few in the study, and early post-infection timepoints were absent. Marked clonal contraction was seen in infection- and vaccine-induced clones late after vaccination.

Measured with immunoSEQ multiplex PCR; TCRdb has only the in-frame clones, and not every one. The data show some 30,000 clones, 75% to 90% seen once. V and J are TRBV30 and TRBJ2-2; 7 nucleotides align to TRBD1. This TCR derives from a human donor who received a COVID-19 vaccine. Some clones in this sample may be carry-over from other donors' samples. The sequencing used CD4+ T cells from PBMCs cultured with SARS-CoV-2 spike peptides, collected after COVID-19 vaccination. CDR3 in amino acids: CASGGGYTGELFF. CDR3 sequence (DNA): TGTGCCTCAGGGGGTGGATACACCGGGGAGCTGTTTTTT.